The next 19 T cell receptor beta chains were all read from a single sample in a study of graft-versus-host responses after intestinal transplantation. Here immunoSEQ multiplex PCR was the method, and the copy in TCRdb shows in-frame clones only, minus some. The profile shows around 4,600 clones, around 30% of them singletons. Sequencing used alloreactive CD4+ T cells from a mixed lymphocyte reaction culture, obtained before intestinal transplant. Subset described: CFSE-low proliferating T cells sorted from approximately 6-day pre-transplant mixed lymphocyte reaction (GvH or HvG direction). The origin of the receptors is a human patient who received an intestinal transplant.

This chain uses TRBV7-3 with TRBJ1-5; D uncertain. The CDR3 loop spans 13 amino acids. Germline CDR1 SGHTA, CDR2 FQGTGA. V shed 2 bases and J shed 1 base, with 3 bases lying between them. The CDR3 loop is CASSLVSNQPQHF. CDR3 nucleotides: TGTGCCAGCAGCTTAGTCAGCAATCAGCCCCAGCATTTT.

The V gene is TRBV5-7, the J gene TRBJ1-2, with a possible D match to TRBD1 (5 bases). TRBV5-7 is assigned to the ORF class and has an uncertain function. Deletions cut 5 bases from V and 0 bases from J, with 8 bases between. This CDR3 has 13 residues. CDR3 DNA sequence: TGTGCCAGCAGGGGACGGGCTAACTATGGCTACACCTTC. Residues: CASRGRANYGYTF.

This clone has more than one count but fewer than ten. V usage is TRBV6-5 and J usage is TRBJ1-2; 8 bases are shared with TRBD1. V gave up 5 bases and J gave up 4 bases; unmatched junction bases: 6. The CDR3 consists of 14 residues. CDR1 and CDR2 from the germline V gene are MNHEY and SVGAGI. The CDR3 protein is CASSSNTGGYGYTF. CDR3 nucleotide sequence: TGTGCCAGCAGTAGCAATACAGGGGGCTATGGCTACACCTTC.

This clone turned up a few times. The rearrangement links TRBV11-3 to TRBJ2-1, with D unclear. Looked up from germline, CDR1 is SGHNT and CDR2 is YENEEA. This CDR3 has 15 amino acids. V lost 1 base and J 1 base, leaving 8 bases between the germline ends. CDR3 nucleotides: TGTGCCAGCAGCTTAGCTGGAATTTCCTACAATGAGCAGTTCTTC. Protein sequence: CASSLAGISYNEQFF.

This rearrangement joins TRBV6-4 to TRBJ2-1, with D uncertain. The CDR3 is 13 amino acids. V was cut by 6 bases and J by 4 bases, with 10 bases left in between. The germline CDR1 and CDR2 sequences are MRHNA and SNTAGT. The CDR3 nucleotides read TGTGCCAGCAGCATAGGACCTTACAATGAGCAGTTCTTC. Translation gives CASSIGPYNEQFF.

This clone is categorized as medium-sized. The chain employs TRBV14 and TRBJ2-4, with a weak D call TRBD2 (6 bases). Looked up from germline, CDR1 is SGHDN and CDR2 is FVKESK. V shed 7 bases and J shed 9 bases, with 16 bases lying between them. The CDR3 runs to 13 residues. CDR3 nucleotide sequence: TGTGCCAGCACCCAGAATCTGGGGGGCATTCAGTACTTC. It encodes CASTQNLGGIQYF.

This clone qualifies as medium-sized. This sequence joins TRBV27 and TRBJ1-1; TRBD1 might be the D (5 bases). V lost 5 bases, J lost 1 base, and 11 bases lay in between. CDR1 and CDR2 (germline): MNHEY, SMNVEV (reference sequence). There are 14 residues in the CDR3. Here the CDR3 reads CASSRGRKNTEAFF. DNA for the CDR3: TGTGCCAGCAGTCGGGGACGGAAGAACACTGAAGCTTTCTTT.

This clone turned up a few times. The rearrangement joins TRBV29-1 to TRBJ2-5; possibly TRBD1 for D (5 bases). The CDR3 sequence is 12 residues long. The germline gives CDR1 SQVTM, CDR2 ANQGSEA. Trimming left V 5 bases short and J 2 bases short, with 9 bases between. CDR3 sequence reads: CSVLGQQETQYF. The CDR3 nucleotides are TGCAGCGTTCTGGGGCAGCAAGAGACCCAGTACTTC.

In this sample, this clone turned up a few times. The V and J genes are TRBV18 and TRBJ2-7; 10 nucleotides align to TRBD2. V was pared by 2 bases and J by 3 bases, with 7 bases of the junction left unmatched. The germline gives CDR1 KGHSH, CDR2 LQKENI. This CDR3 spans 16 amino acids. The CDR3 is CASSPKIAGGSYEQYF. The CDR3 region has the DNA TGTGCCAGCTCACCAAAAATAGCGGGGGGAAGCTACGAGCAGTACTTC. The full variable domain, completed using reference TRBV18 and TRBJ2-7, is NAGVMQNPRHLVRRRGQEARLRCSPMKGHSHVYWYRQLPEEGLKFMVYLQKENIIDESGMPKERFSAEFPKEGPSILRIQQVVRGDSAAYFCASSPKIAGGSYEQYFGPGTRLTVT.

This clone rates as medium-sized. V usage is TRBV5-4 and J usage is TRBJ1-2; 7 bases match TRBD1. V shed 0 bases, J shed 7 bases, and the junction held 3 bases outside the gene matches. The germline CDR1 and CDR2 sequences are SGHNT and YYREEE (reference sequence). CDR3 length equals 13 residues. Here the CDR3 reads CASSLVAGGGYTF. The DNA of the CDR3 is TGTGCCAGCAGCTTGGTTGCAGGGGGTGGCTACACCTTC.

The chain carries TRBV11-1 and TRBJ2-1; 8 bases match TRBD1. Germline assignment: CDR1 SGHAT and CDR2 FQDESV (reference sequence). J gave up 6 bases and V 6 bases, and 4 bases lay outside the gene matches. The CDR3 has 13 amino acids. For the CDR3, the DNA is TGTGCCAGCAGGGAGACAGGGGCCAATGAGCAGTTCTTC. Translation gives CASRETGANEQFF.

This sequence joins TRBV10-1 and TRBJ2-7; no reliable D call. The CDR3 covers 15 residues. V was cut by 5 bases and J by 3 bases, with 17 bases left in between. From germline, CDR1 is WNHNN and CDR2 SYGVQD (reference sequence). The DNA of the CDR3 is TGCGCCAGCAGTCCTTTCAAGGGCTTTCGCTACGAGCAGTACTTC. Translating gives CASSPFKGFRYEQYF.

The chain combines TRBV6-5 with TRBJ1-3; possible D gene TRBD1, 5 bases. Germline V lookup: CDR1 MNHEY, CDR2 SVGAGI. Trimming cost V 5 bases and J 1 base, with 9 bases left between them. This CDR3 spans 14 amino acids. CDR3 nucleotides: TGTGCCAGCAGTAGCGACAGATCTGGAAACACCATATATTTT. The encoded protein is CASSSDRSGNTIYF.

The chain couples TRBV18 to TRBJ2-1, with TRBD2 matching 12 bases. Germline-derived CDR1 and CDR2 are KGHSH and LQKENI. The CDR3 spans 17 residues. The V gene end was trimmed by 0 bases and the J gene end by 4 bases; junction bases not matched to a gene: 4. CDR3 sequence (DNA): TGTGCCAGCTCACCACCGGGCGGGACTAGCGGGTACAATGAGCAGTTCTTC. Translated: CASSPPGGTSGYNEQFF.

This clone was detected a few times. The chain carries TRBV20-1 and TRBJ2-7; no clear D. Germline loops: CDR1 DFQATT, CDR2 SNEGSKA (reference sequence). The CDR3 loop spans 10 amino acids. V shed 6 bases and J shed 6 bases, with 9 bases lying between them. The CDR3 loop reads CSAYTREQYF. CDR3 sequence (DNA): TGCAGTGCCTACACTCGCGAGCAGTACTTC.

The gene calls are TRBV18 and TRBJ2-7, with 13 bases identical to TRBD2. The CDR3 has 15 residues. The V and J ends lost 3 bases and 2 bases, in that order; junction bases with no gene match: 1. CDR1 is KGHSH, CDR2 LQKENI, per germline. CDR3 residues: CASSPGTSGTYEQYF. CDR3 in DNA: TGTGCCAGCTCACCCGGGACTAGCGGGACCTACGAGCAGTACTTC.

This clone was detected a few times. The V gene is TRBV6-1, the J gene TRBJ2-4; unclear D gene. The CDR3 length is 14 residues. The V gene's germline CDR1 is MNHNS and CDR2 SASEGT. Between the trimmed V and J ends, which lost 5 bases and 0 bases, there was a span of 8 bases. The CDR3 protein is CASSMSLAKNIQYF. CDR3 nucleotide sequence: TGTGCCAGCAGTATGTCGCTAGCCAAAAACATTCAGTACTTC.

This clone was observed a handful of times. This chain links TRBV5-6 with TRBJ2-1, with TRBD2 matching over 9 bases. CDR3 length: 15 amino acids. V lost 0 bases and J lost 6; bases outside the gene matches: 4. Germline V lookup: CDR1 SGHDT, CDR2 YYEEEE. The CDR3 DNA reads as TGTGCCAGCAGCTTGGGACCAGCGGGGGGCAATGAGCAGTTCTTC. Protein sequence: CASSLGPAGGNEQFF.

This clone ranks as large. J is TRBJ2-1 and V is TRBV18; no definite D call. Trimming pared 6 bases from V and 7 bases from J, leaving 19 bases between. Germline CDR1 and CDR2: KGHSH and LQKENI. CDR3 size: 15 residues. DNA of the CDR3: TGTGCCAGCTCCCACAACCTACAATCACCGAATGAGCAGTTCTTC. Translation: CASSHNLQSPNEQFF.